This passage covers 13 T cell receptor beta chains from one sample sequenced in a study of T-cell memory formation after mild COVID-19. MiXCR, applied by TCRdb to the 5' RACE reads, yields one record per CDR3 protein. The sample holds approximately 290,000 distinct CDR3 sequences, roughly 8.2% seen once. The source material was PBMCs or a T cell subset sorted from them (not recorded which). The origin of the receptors is a man aged 18-30 years who had mild COVID-19 (a few samples of this study predate the infection). Cell type and time point are not known.

The table lists this clonotype with many counts. The chain employs TRBV5-1 and TRBJ2-5; D may be TRBD1 (6 bases). Trimming cost V 2 bases and J 5 bases, with 19 bases left between them. Germline V CDR1 and CDR2: SGHRS, YFSETQ. The CDR3 loop spans 16 amino acids. CDR3 amino acids: CASSLGQGYILETQYF. The CDR3 region has the DNA TGCGCCAGCAGCTTAGGGCAGGGGTACATCCTGGAGACCCAGTACTTC.

This clonotype was counted at least ten times. This chain connects TRBV20-1 to TRBJ2-3; 9 nucleotides agree with TRBD2. Looked up from germline, CDR1 is DFQATT and CDR2 is SNEGSKA (reference sequence). CDR3 length: 17 amino acids. V lost 0 bases, J lost 5 bases, and 12 bases stayed unmatched. The CDR3 spells CSARDPLGGGVVDTQYF. The CDR3 DNA is TGCAGTGCTAGAGATCCTTTGGGCGGGGGGGTTGTAGATACGCAGTATTTT.

This clonotype was recorded at least ten times. The chain is built from TRBV5-1 and TRBJ2-4, with D possibly TRBD2 on 6 matching bases. Germline CDR1 reads SGHRS; CDR2 reads YFSETQ. With 3 bases removed from V and 3 bases from J, the gap between germline ends came to 19 bases. CDR3 length: 17 amino acids. The CDR3 nucleotides read TGCGCCAGCAGCTCCCCTTCACAAGGAGGGATCAAAAACATTCAGTACTTC. Its protein product is CASSSPSQGGIKNIQYF.

This clonotype has a handful of counts. The chain employs TRBV20-1 and TRBJ2-7; TRBD2 might be the D (6 bases). The CDR3 sequence is 12 residues long. V lost 6 bases and J lost 6, with 15 bases in between. CDR1 DFQATT and CDR2 SNEGSKA come from the germline V gene (reference sequence). CDR3 in DNA: TGCAGTGCAAGACCGGCGGGGAGCGAGCAGTACTTC. Amino acid sequence: CSARPAGSEQYF.

This clonotype was detected ten times or more. The rearrangement joins TRBV5-1 to TRBJ1-1; D is perhaps TRBD1 (6 bases). CDR3 size: 14 residues. With 4 bases removed from V and 6 bases from J, the gap between germline ends came to 16 bases. Germline V gene lookup returns CDR1 SGHRS and CDR2 YFSETQ. CDR3 protein: CASSRVGGLAEAFF. The CDR3 DNA reads as TGCGCCAGCAGCCGGGTGGGGGGCTTGGCTGAAGCTTTCTTT. Using reference TRBV5-1 and TRBJ1-1 for the parts outside the CDR3, the full variable domain is KAGVTQTPRYLIKTRGQQVTLSCSPISGHRSVSWYQQTPGQGLQFLFEYFSETQRNKGNFPGRFSGRQFSNSRSEMNVSTLELGDSALYLCASSRVGGLAEAFFGQGTRLTVV.

This rearrangement joins TRBV5-1 to TRBJ2-6; D might be TRBD2 (5 bases). Deletions cut 1 base from V and 4 bases from J, with 6 bases between. CDR3 length: 14 amino acids. Germline loops: CDR1 SGHRS, CDR2 YFSETQ. The CDR3 spells CASSLIAGANVLTF. CDR3 sequence (DNA): TGCGCCAGCAGCTTGATAGCGGGGGCCAACGTCCTGACTTTC.

This clonotype has a handful of counts. The gene calls are TRBV15 and TRBJ2-5; D ambiguous. The CDR3 has 15 amino acids. The ends were cut back, 4 bases at V and 5 bases at J, with 17 bases in the middle. Per germline, CDR1 LNHNV and CDR2 YYDKDF (reference sequence). CDR3 nucleotides: TGTGCCACCAGCACTGGGTTGGGAACGGCGGAGACCCAGTACTTC. This gives the protein CATSTGLGTAETQYF.

This clonotype was observed a handful of times. The chain uses TRBV6-2 or TRBV6-3 and TRBJ1-5, with a tentative D call TRBD1 (6 bases). This CDR3 spans 15 amino acids. V shed 4 bases and J shed 4 bases, with 14 bases lying between them. Looked up from germline, CDR1 is MNHEY and CDR2 is SVGEGT. CDR3 amino acids: CASSSAVTGNQPQHF. CDR3 nucleotide sequence: TGTGCCAGCAGTTCCGCCGTAACAGGGAATCAGCCCCAGCATTTT.

Only a few counts were recorded for this clonotype. The rearrangement links TRBV7-8 to TRBJ2-1; no reliable D call. The CDR3 extends over 11 amino acids. The germline CDR1 and CDR2 sequences are SGHVS and FQNEAQ. Trimming left V 3 bases short and J 9 bases short, with 6 bases between. CDR3 loop: CASSFPSEQFF. The CDR3 coding sequence is TGTGCCAGCAGCTTCCCTTCTGAGCAGTTCTTC.

This clonotype was observed a few times. The rearrangement uses TRBV9 and TRBJ2-3; tentatively, D is TRBD2 (5 bases). V dropped 7 bases and J dropped 4 bases, with 16 bases sitting between them. Germline V gives CDR1 SGDLS, CDR2 YYNGEE. The CDR3 is 14 residues long. CDR3 region: CASVRGPRSDTQYF. The CDR3 DNA is TGTGCCAGCGTCAGAGGGCCTCGATCAGATACGCAGTATTTT. Looking up the rest from reference TRBV9 and TRBJ2-3 gives the full variable domain: DSGVTQTPKHLITATGQRVTLRCSPRSGDLSVYWYQQSLDQGLQFLIQYYNGEERAKGNILERFSAQQFPDLHSELNLSSLELGDSALYFCASVRGPRSDTQYFGPGTRLTVL.

This clonotype was recorded a few times. V gene TRBV7-6 combines with J gene TRBJ2-3, with D unresolved. The CDR3 is 13 residues long. The V end was cut by 3 bases, the J end by 2 bases, with 6 bases between. The V gene's germline CDR1 is SGHVS and CDR2 FNYEAQ. CDR3: CASSLAYTDTQYF. CDR3 coding DNA: TGTGCCAGCAGCTTGGCTTACACAGATACGCAGTATTTT.

The gene calls are TRBV19 and TRBJ1-5; 7 bases match TRBD1. Trimming at V came to 7 bases and at J to 8 bases, leaving 8 bases not matched to a gene. The CDR3 runs 13 residues. From germline, CDR1 is LNHDA and CDR2 SQIVND (reference sequence). CDR3 protein: CASTTDRDEPQHF. The CDR3, as DNA: TGTGCCAGTACCACAGACAGGGATGAGCCCCAGCATTTT.

This clonotype was observed at least ten times. The J gene is TRBJ2-2, the V gene TRBV18; possible D gene TRBD2, 6 bases. This CDR3 spans 15 amino acids. Trimming left V 1 base short and J 1 base short, with 7 bases between. Germline V CDR1 and CDR2: KGHSH, LQKENI. The DNA for the CDR3 is TGTGCCAGCTCACCACTGCGGGGGAACACCGGGGAGCTGTTTTTT. The encoded protein is CASSPLRGNTGELFF.